The 32 T cell receptor beta chains reported below all come from one sample, sequenced in a study of T-cell reconstitution after alpha-beta-depleted transplantation in children. Unique molecular identifiers featured in how the TCRbeta library was prepared. TCRdb recomputed calls from the PCR reads with MiXCR, one row per CDR3 protein. The table lists almost 400,000 distinct CDR3 sequences, around 21% of them singletons. The sample consisted of PBMCs from the stem cell graft donor, taken from the stem cell graft. The receptors shown here come from a human donor who donated a stem cell graft to a child with acute myeloid leukemia.

There are many counts of this clonotype. The chain recombines TRBV28 with TRBJ2-1; 11 bases align to TRBD1. CDR3 length: 14 amino acids. V gave up 7 bases and J gave up 7 bases; unmatched junction bases: 6. CDR1 is MDHEN and CDR2 is SYDVKM in the germline V gene. The CDR3 protein is CASKRTGGANEQFF. CDR3 coding DNA: TGTGCCAGCAAAAGGACAGGGGGCGCAAATGAGCAGTTCTTC.

The CDR3 is CATSDYRGRGNEQFF. In DNA, the CDR3 is TGTGCCACCAGTGACTACAGGGGGCGCGGCAATGAGCAGTTCTTC. V and J are TRBV24-1 and TRBJ2-1; TRBD1 matches 9 bases. With 4 bases clipped from V and 6 bases from J, the junction kept 6 bases outside the gene matches. The CDR3 consists of 15 residues. Germline-derived CDR1 and CDR2 are KGHDR and SFDVKD.

The CDR3 bases are TGCGCCAGCAGCCTGCGACTCGAACAAGATACGCAGTATTTT. Its translation: CASSLRLEQDTQYF. V gene TRBV4-1 combines with J gene TRBJ2-3, with D unresolved. V lost 4 bases and J lost 5, with 13 bases in between. Germline V gives CDR1 MGHRA, CDR2 YSYEKL. The CDR3 extends over 14 amino acids.

This chain links TRBV18 with TRBJ2-3, with 9 bases identical to TRBD1. This CDR3 has 15 amino acids. V lost 6 bases and J lost 3; bases outside the gene matches: 7. Germline CDR1 is KGHSH and CDR2 is LQKENI. CDR3 sequence: CASSTGGAWTDTQYF. CDR3 nucleotides: TGTGCCAGCTCCACAGGGGGCGCTTGGACAGATACGCAGTATTTT. The full variable domain, with the rest looked up from reference TRBV18 and TRBJ2-3, is NAGVMQNPRHLVRRRGQEARLRCSPMKGHSHVYWYRQLPEEGLKFMVYLQKENIIDESGMPKERFSAEFPKEGPSILRIQQVVRGDSAAYFCASSTGGAWTDTQYFGPGTRLTVL.

The rearrangement uses TRBV9 and TRBJ1-2, with D hard to call. CDR3 length: 12 amino acids. Trimming stripped 0 bases from V and 8 bases from J, with 8 bases between. Germline CDR1 is SGDLS and CDR2 is YYNGEE. Written as DNA, the CDR3 is TGTGCCAGCAGCGTAGGCGGTTCCGGCTACACCTTC. This sequence encodes CASSVGGSGYTF.

The chain joins TRBV4-1 to TRBJ1-1; D is unclear. The CDR3 contains 15 residues. Germline CDR1 MGHRA, CDR2 YSYEKL. V lost 7 bases, J lost 2 bases, and 17 bases lay in between. In DNA form, the CDR3 reads TGCGCCAGCACTTTGTCCGTTCGGGATAACACTGAAGCTTTCTTT. Translating it yields CASTLSVRDNTEAFF.

The chain uses TRBV9 and TRBJ2-1, with TRBD2 as a possible D gene (6 bases). This CDR3 is built from 16 residues. Looked up from germline, CDR1 is SGDLS and CDR2 is YYNGEE. V was shortened by 4 bases and J by 3 bases, with 17 bases between the two germline ends. This CDR3 reads CASSLNRDSNYNEQFF. CDR3 sequence (DNA): TGTGCCAGCAGCTTAAATCGGGACTCGAACTACAATGAGCAGTTCTTC.

The chain employs TRBV11-2 and TRBJ1-1; tentatively, D is TRBD1 (5 bases). Germline lookup yields CDR1 SGHAT and CDR2 FQNNGV. The CDR3 totals 13 residues. Deletions cut 5 bases from V and 4 bases from J, with 11 bases between. The CDR3 DNA follows: TGTGCCAGCAGCCGTAACAGGCTCACTGAAGCTTTCTTT. As protein: CASSRNRLTEAFF. Based on the CDR3 plus reference TRBV11-2 and TRBJ1-1, the full variable domain is EAGVAQSPRYKIIEKRQSVAFWCNPISGHATLYWYQQILGQGPKLLIQFQNNGVVDDSQLPKDRFSAERLKGVDSTLKIQPAKLEDSAVYLCASSRNRLTEAFFGQGTRLTVV.

The chain is built from TRBV6-5 and TRBJ1-1; 8 bases align to TRBD1. Germline V gene data show CDR1 as MNHEY and CDR2 as SVGAGI. The J segment lost 6 bases and the V segment lost 0 bases, leaving 0 bases of the junction unmatched. This CDR3 has 13 amino acids. Here the CDR3 reads CASSYSTGAEAFF. CDR3 coding DNA: TGTGCCAGCAGTTACTCGACAGGGGCTGAAGCTTTCTTT.

In this sample, this clonotype turned up many times. The V and J genes are TRBV3-1 and TRBJ2-7; TRBD2 agrees at 7 bases. The V gene end was trimmed by 0 bases and the J gene end by 1 base; junction bases not matched to a gene: 6. The CDR3 sequence is 16 residues long. CDR1 and CDR2 (germline): LGHDT, YNNKEL (reference sequence). The CDR3 loop reads CASSQEGRVDSYEQYF. CDR3 nucleotide sequence: TGTGCCAGCAGCCAAGAAGGGAGGGTGGATTCCTACGAGCAGTACTTC.

In this sample, this clonotype turned up once. J is TRBJ2-2 and V is TRBV5-1, with D perhaps matching TRBD1 (5 bases). Germline assignment: CDR1 SGHRS and CDR2 YFSETQ. The germline V and J ends were trimmed by 4 bases and 6 bases, with 7 bases remaining between them. This CDR3 is 12 amino acids long. CDR3 coding DNA: TGCGCCAGCAGCGGGGCTGCCGGGGAGCTGTTTTTT. Its protein product is CASSGAAGELFF. Looking up the rest from reference TRBV5-1 and TRBJ2-2 gives the full variable domain: KAGVTQTPRYLIKTRGQQVTLSCSPISGHRSVSWYQQTPGQGLQFLFEYFSETQRNKGNFPGRFSGRQFSNSRSEMNVSTLELGDSALYLCASSGAAGELFFGEGSRLTVL.

A few counts support this clonotype. The V and J genes are TRBV7-3 and TRBJ2-3; D is ambiguous. This CDR3 has 13 residues. The ends were cut back, 5 bases at V and 2 bases at J, with 8 bases in the middle. Germline V gene sequence: CDR1 SGHTA, CDR2 FQGTGA. CDR3 loop: CASSPPHTDTQYF. The CDR3 DNA follows: TGTGCCAGCAGCCCCCCCCACACAGATACGCAGTATTTT.

The sample holds a few counts of this clonotype. The chain carries TRBV24-1 and TRBJ2-1; D unclear. CDR3 length equals 13 residues. V was pared by 10 bases and J by 2 bases, with 11 bases between. Per germline, CDR1 KGHDR and CDR2 SFDVKD. In nucleotides, the CDR3 is TGTGCCACAGAAGGACGGACCTACAATGAGCAGTTCTTC. Amino acids: CATEGRTYNEQFF.

About this clonotype itself: A much larger clone sits a single nucleotide away, making a read error possible. The chain has TRBV5-1 and TRBJ1-1; the D is unclear. CDR1 and CDR2 (germline): SGHRS, YFSETQ. The CDR3 has 13 amino acids. In DNA, the CDR3 is TGCGCCAGCAGCTCCCTTATGAACACTGAACCTTTCTTT. As protein: CASSSLMNTEPFF.

This clonotype was found once. The chain is built from TRBV21-1 and TRBJ1-1; the D segment call TRBD1 is taken from the table without a DNA check. TRBV21-1 is a known pseudogene. This CDR3 comprises 18 residues. CDR3 bases: TGTGCCAGCAGCAAGGACAGGGGGCGGCTGTTTATCAACACTGAAGCTTTCTTT. Translating gives CASSKDRGRLFINTEAFF.

This clonotype was seen more than once but under ten times. The V call is TRBV12-3 or TRBV12-4, the J call TRBJ2-7; a weak D match, TRBD2 (6 bases). V was trimmed by 3 bases and J by 0 bases, leaving 18 bases between them. The CDR3 loop spans 17 amino acids. The chain's CDR3 is CASSLGGRGRISYEQYF. CDR3 DNA sequence: TGTGCCAGCAGTTTGGGGGGACGGGGAAGAATCTCCTACGAGCAGTACTTC.

The chain uses TRBV6-2 or TRBV6-3 and TRBJ2-6; 9 positions match TRBD1. The CDR3 runs 22 residues. V shed 0 bases and J 2 bases; nucleotides not matched to a gene: 17. Germline V CDR1 and CDR2: MNHEY, SVGEGT. In DNA form, the CDR3 reads TGTGCCAGCAGTTACTCGAGGGGCGGCGCGGGACAGGGTCCTACTGGGGCCAACGTCCTGACTTTC. Translated, it gives CASSYSRGGAGQGPTGANVLTF.

This clonotype was detected a few times. V usage is TRBV5-1 and J usage is TRBJ2-1; 12 bases are shared with TRBD2. This CDR3 is built from 19 residues. Germline CDR1 is SGHRS and CDR2 is YFSETQ. Unmatched junction bases numbered 9, after V lost 0 bases and J lost 2 bases. This CDR3 is CASSLERLAGGWAYNEQFF. CDR3 nucleotides: TGCGCCAGCAGCTTGGAGAGGCTAGCGGGAGGGTGGGCCTACAATGAGCAGTTCTTC.

The chain has TRBV13 and TRBJ1-6, with D possibly TRBD1 on 6 matching bases. Germline V lookup: CDR1 PRHDT, CDR2 FYEKMQ (reference sequence). V lost 0 bases, J lost 9 bases, and 9 bases lay in between. This CDR3 is 14 amino acids long. Here the CDR3 DNA reads TGTGCCAGCAGCTTAGGACAGGGTGGTTCACCCCTCCACTTT. It specifies CASSLGQGGSPLHF.

The chain employs TRBV12-3 or TRBV12-4 and TRBJ2-2; D gene ambiguous. V was clipped by 7 bases and J by 1 base, with 4 bases between them. The CDR3 sequence is 12 residues long. The CDR3 here is CASKVNTGELFF. The CDR3 nucleotides are TGTGCCAGCAAGGTGAACACCGGGGAGCTGTTTTTT.

The V and J genes are TRBV27 and TRBJ2-1; tentative D call: TRBD2 (5 bases). This CDR3 is built from 16 residues. The germline V gene encodes CDR1 MNHEY and CDR2 SMNVEV (reference sequence). Trimming removed 2 bases at V and 1 base at J, with 12 bases between. CDR3: CASSLEFGVSYNEQFF. CDR3 nucleotide sequence: TGTGCCAGCAGTTTAGAGTTCGGGGTATCCTACAATGAGCAGTTCTTC.

This sequence joins TRBV20-1 and TRBJ2-2, with D uncertain. The CDR3 loop spans 11 amino acids. CDR1 is DFQATT, CDR2 SNEGSKA, per germline (reference sequence). V lost 3 bases, J lost 3 bases, and 2 bases lay in between. CDR3: CSASHTGELFF. Here the CDR3 DNA reads TGCAGTGCTAGTCACACCGGGGAGCTGTTTTTT.

This clonotype was seen at least ten times. The chain is built from TRBV25-1 and TRBJ2-1; 9 bases fit TRBD1. The J segment lost 9 bases and the V segment lost 6 bases, leaving 6 bases of the junction unmatched. Per germline, CDR1 MGHDK and CDR2 SYGVNS. This CDR3 comprises 13 residues. The CDR3 nucleotides are TGTGCCAGCAGAGGACAGGGGTACGGTGAGCAGTTCTTC. Translation: CASRGQGYGEQFF.

The chain joins TRBV15 to TRBJ1-2; TRBD1 is a possible D gene (6 bases). The CDR3 runs 18 residues. The V gene's germline CDR1 is LNHNV and CDR2 YYDKDF (reference sequence). Between the trimmed V and J ends, which lost 2 bases and 1 base, there was a span of 20 bases. CDR3 loop: CATSRPKSRQAFNYGYTF. The CDR3 DNA reads TGTGCCACCAGCAGACCTAAATCTCGACAGGCTTTTAACTATGGCTACACCTTC.

This clonotype was detected ten times or more. The chain couples TRBV27 to TRBJ2-1, with 8 bases identical to TRBD1. CDR3 length: 15 amino acids. Germline-derived CDR1 and CDR2 are MNHEY and SMNVEV (reference sequence). Trimming removed 5 bases from V and 6 bases from J; junction bases left unmatched: 9. The CDR3 DNA sequence: TGTGCCAGCAGTAACATACAGGGGGGCATCAATGAGCAGTTCTTC. Protein sequence: CASSNIQGGINEQFF.

This clonotype was seen only a few times. The rearrangement links TRBV7-2 to TRBJ2-3, with D perhaps TRBD2 (6 bases). V was pared by 0 bases and J by 3 bases, with 19 bases between. The CDR3 is made up of 18 amino acids. Germline lookup yields CDR1 SGHTA and CDR2 FQGNSA. The CDR3 loop is CASSLALGGGVSTDTQYF. In DNA, the CDR3 is TGTGCCAGCAGCTTAGCGCTTGGCGGCGGGGTCTCTACAGATACGCAGTATTTT.

The chain is built from TRBV3-1 and TRBJ1-2; 7 nucleotides align to TRBD1. Germline V lookup: CDR1 LGHDT, CDR2 YNNKEL (reference sequence). CDR3 length equals 13 residues. With 4 bases clipped from V and 8 bases from J, the junction kept 7 bases outside the gene matches. The CDR3 DNA sequence: TGTGCCAGCAGCCCAAGGGGGCCAGGAGGCTACACCTTC. Its translation: CASSPRGPGGYTF.

This chain connects TRBV7-2 to TRBJ2-7; 7 bases align to TRBD1. Losses at the gene ends were 5 bases for V and 7 bases for J; bases not matched to a gene: 8. This CDR3 has 13 residues. Germline V CDR1 and CDR2: SGHTA, FQGNSA. CDR3 residues: CASSRPGTAEQYF. Here the CDR3 DNA reads TGTGCCAGCAGCCGACCCGGGACAGCAGAGCAGTACTTC.

This sequence joins TRBV28 and TRBJ2-1, with TRBD2 as a possible D gene (5 bases). CDR1 MDHEN and CDR2 SYDVKM come from the germline V gene. With 3 bases removed from V and 7 bases from J, the gap between germline ends came to 13 bases. This CDR3 has 14 residues. In DNA, the CDR3 is TGTGCCAGCAGTTTTAGGACTCCCAGGAATGAGCAGTTCTTC. Translating gives CASSFRTPRNEQFF. The variable domain in full, with the rest retrieved from reference TRBV28 and TRBJ2-1, is DVKVTQSSRYLVKRTGEKVFLECVQDMDHENMFWYRQDPGLGLRLIYFSYDVKMKEKGDIPEGYSVSREKKERFSLILESASTNQTSMYLCASSFRTPRNEQFFGPGTRLTVL.

V gene TRBV3-1 combines with J gene TRBJ2-4; 10 positions agree with TRBD1. This CDR3 is built from 13 residues. Germline loops: CDR1 LGHDT, CDR2 YNNKEL (reference sequence). Trimming removed 4 bases from V and 7 bases from J; junction bases left unmatched: 1. CDR3 amino acids: CASSRQGANIQYF. The CDR3 DNA follows: TGTGCCAGCAGCCGACAGGGGGCGAACATTCAGTACTTC.

This clonotype was observed at least ten times. J is TRBJ2-3 and V is TRBV12-3 or TRBV12-4; possibly TRBD2 for D (5 bases). V was cut by 7 bases and J by 2 bases, with 13 bases left in between. This CDR3 has 14 amino acids. CDR3 amino acids: CASKFGGLTDTQYF. The CDR3 nucleotides are TGTGCCAGCAAATTCGGCGGGCTCACAGATACGCAGTATTTT.

This clonotype has just a few counts. The chain combines TRBV7-3 with TRBJ2-1; 10 positions agree with TRBD2. The CDR3 extends over 15 amino acids. Looked up from germline, CDR1 is SGHTA and CDR2 is FQGTGA. J was trimmed by 9 bases and V by 6 bases; bases with no gene match: 11. CDR3 region: CASRQHSGRAGEQFF. The DNA for the CDR3 is TGTGCCAGCAGACAACACAGCGGGAGGGCCGGTGAGCAGTTCTTC.